Below, 27 T cell receptor beta chains from the same sample are listed, as sequenced in a study of cytomegalovirus exposure and HLA in healthy donors. Measured with immunoSEQ multiplex PCR; TCRdb has only the in-frame clones, and not every one. The table has around 120,000 clones, approximately 90% seen once. Sequencing used PBMCs. These TCRs come from a woman in her late teens or twenties in good health and CMV-seropositive.

V gene TRBV5-4 combines with J gene TRBJ1-2; D unresolved. This CDR3 has 14 residues. Trimming took off 4 bases at V and 5 bases at J, with 15 bases between the two ends. CDR1 and CDR2 from the germline V gene are SGHNT and YYREEE (reference sequence). CDR3: CASSHLLTAYGYTF. CDR3 nucleotides: TGTGCCAGCAGCCACCTCTTGACTGCGTATGGCTACACCTTC.

V and J are TRBV30 and TRBJ2-1; D possibly corresponds to TRBD2 (5 bases). V dropped 3 bases and J dropped 2 bases, with 11 bases sitting between them. The germline V gene has CDR1 GTSNPN and CDR2 SVGIG (reference sequence). The CDR3 consists of 14 residues. CDR3 nucleotides: TGTGCCTGGAGCGGGGAATCGACCTACAATGAGCAGTTCTTC. Translation: CAWSGESTYNEQFF.

CDR3 in DNA: TGCAGCGTACGGACTAGGGGAGAGACCCAGTACTTC. It codes for CSVRTRGETQYF. This chain joins TRBV29-1 and TRBJ2-5, with 7 bases identical to TRBD2. CDR3 length equals 12 residues. V lost 6 bases to trimming and J lost 4 bases; unmatched junction nucleotides: 5. CDR1 SQVTM and CDR2 ANQGSEA come from the germline V gene.

This chain connects TRBV2 to TRBJ1-2, with D possibly being TRBD1 (5 bases). Germline V gene lookup returns CDR1 SNHLY and CDR2 FYNNEI. CDR3 size: 13 residues. V was clipped by 5 bases and J by 2 bases, with 9 bases between them. CDR3 nucleotides: TGTGCCAGCAGTCAGACAGACAACTATGGCTACACCTTC. Residues: CASSQTDNYGYTF.

V is TRBV15 and J is TRBJ1-4, with D maybe TRBD1 (6 bases). Germline V CDR1 and CDR2: LNHNV, YYDKDF (reference sequence). Between the trimmed V and J ends, which lost 6 bases and 0 bases, there was a span of 26 bases. The CDR3 loop spans 20 amino acids. CDR3 DNA sequence: TGTGCCACCAGACGGGCAACCGGGGGGCTCCGTCAAGCAACTAATGAAAAACTGTTTTTT. This codes for CATRRATGGLRQATNEKLFF.

The chain carries TRBV7-6 and TRBJ2-3, with TRBD1 as a possible D gene (6 bases). Germline assignment: CDR1 SGHVS and CDR2 FNYEAQ. Between the trimmed V and J ends, which lost 5 bases and 0 bases, there was a span of 12 bases. This CDR3 is 15 amino acids long. The CDR3 nucleotides are TGTGCCAGCAGCCACCGTCAGGGGAGCACAGATACGCAGTATTTT. Its protein product is CASSHRQGSTDTQYF. Variable domain in full (rest from reference TRBV7-6 and TRBJ2-3): GAGVSQSPRYKVTKRGQDVALRCDPISGHVSLYWYRQALGQGPEFLTYFNYEAQQDKSGLPNDRFSAERPEGSISTLTIQRTEQRDSAMYRCASSHRQGSTDTQYFGPGTRLTVL.

The genes are TRBV7-3 and TRBJ2-5; 7 nucleotides match TRBD1. Trimming took 2 bases from V and 0 from J; bases not matched to a gene: 0. Germline values: CDR1 SGHTA, CDR2 FQGTGA. The CDR3 covers 14 residues. CDR3 protein: CASSLDRDQETQYF. The CDR3 nucleotides are TGTGCCAGCAGCTTAGACAGGGACCAAGAGACCCAGTACTTC.

This chain links TRBV6-1 with TRBJ2-5, with 9 bases matching TRBD1. This CDR3 is 14 amino acids long. V trimming: 5 bases; J trimming: 3 bases; junction bases outside the gene matches: 4. Per germline, CDR1 MNHNS and CDR2 SASEGT. The CDR3 region has the DNA TGTGCCAGCAGTAGGGACAGGGTCGAAGAGACCCAGTACTTC. Translation: CASSRDRVEETQYF.

The CDR3 here is CASSLRDRGGNEQFF. CDR3 sequence (DNA): TGCGCCAGCAGCTTAAGGGACAGGGGAGGCAATGAGCAGTTCTTC. The chain links TRBV5-1 to TRBJ2-1, with 10 bases aligning to TRBD1. The trim removed 2 bases at V and 6 bases at J, leaving 5 bases unmatched. Germline assignment: CDR1 SGHRS and CDR2 YFSETQ. The CDR3 spans 15 residues.

This rearrangement joins TRBV18 to TRBJ1-1, with 7 bases fitting TRBD1. CDR3 size: 14 residues. Germline CDR1 is KGHSH and CDR2 is LQKENI. The trim removed 7 bases at V and 2 bases at J, leaving 7 bases unmatched. The CDR3, as DNA: TGTGCCAGCTTAAAAACAGGGGCAAACACTGAAGCTTTCTTT. Amino acids: CASLKTGANTEAFF.

The chain carries TRBV6-1 and TRBJ2-7, with a possible D match to TRBD2 (7 bases). The V end was cut by 8 bases, the J end by 7 bases, with 21 bases between. Germline V gene data show CDR1 as MNHNS and CDR2 as SASEGT. The CDR3 is made up of 14 amino acids. The CDR3 loop is CASALVRGAGEQYF. DNA for the CDR3: TGTGCCAGCGCTTTGGTTCGGGGGGCAGGGGAGCAGTACTTC.

The CDR3 sequence is CASGTLDSNQPQHF. The CDR3 DNA is TGTGCCAGCGGGACTCTTGATAGCAATCAGCCCCAGCATTTT. The genes are TRBV27 and TRBJ1-5; D may be TRBD1 (5 bases). Between the trimmed V and J ends, which lost 8 bases and 0 bases, there was a span of 11 bases. Germline V CDR1 and CDR2: MNHEY, SMNVEV (reference sequence). The CDR3 runs to 14 residues.

This clone appeared a few times. The chain uses TRBV4-1 and TRBJ1-5; tentative D call: TRBD1 (6 bases). Germline V gene sequence: CDR1 MGHRA, CDR2 YSYEKL. V was cut by 5 bases and J by 4 bases, with 12 bases left in between. CDR3 length: 14 amino acids. CDR3 sequence: CASSWTADNQPQHF. CDR3 bases: TGCGCCAGCAGCTGGACAGCGGATAATCAGCCCCAGCATTTT.

The chain is built from TRBV4-2 and TRBJ2-5, with D possibly TRBD2 on 6 matching bases. Trimming shortened V by 1 base and J by 2 bases, and 11 bases separated the two germline ends. The germline V gene encodes CDR1 LGHNA and CDR2 YNFKEQ. CDR3 length: 15 amino acids. The CDR3 DNA sequence: TGTGCCAGCAGCCAAGCGGGAGCACCGCAAGAGACCCAGTACTTC. Translating gives CASSQAGAPQETQYF.

The gene calls are TRBV15 and TRBJ1-6; the D gene is possibly TRBD1 (6 bases). V dropped 6 bases and J dropped 5 bases, with 11 bases sitting between them. Germline lookup yields CDR1 LNHNV and CDR2 YYDKDF (reference sequence). The CDR3 extends over 14 amino acids. CDR3 protein: CATRGEGDNSPLHF. In DNA, the CDR3 is TGTGCCACCAGGGGTGAGGGGGATAATTCACCCCTCCACTTT.

The chain recombines TRBV30 with TRBJ1-1; D is perhaps TRBD1 (6 bases). Germline assignment: CDR1 GTSNPN and CDR2 SVGIG (reference sequence). V was clipped by 7 bases and J by 4 bases, with 13 bases between them. The CDR3 covers 12 residues. The CDR3 nucleotides are TGTGCCTTGGCACAGGGATCCACTGAAGCTTTCTTT. Residues: CALAQGSTEAFF.

The chain couples TRBV6-5 to TRBJ1-6, with D perhaps TRBD1 (6 bases). This CDR3 contains 14 residues. Trimming left V 5 bases short and J 5 bases short, with 10 bases between. Germline CDR1 MNHEY, CDR2 SVGAGI. The CDR3 coding sequence is TGTGCCAGCAGTACGAGACAGGATAATTCACCCCTCCACTTT. It translates to CASSTRQDNSPLHF.

The V gene is TRBV19, the J gene TRBJ2-7; 10 bases line up with TRBD2. The CDR3 extends over 16 amino acids. Germline V CDR1 and CDR2: LNHDA, SQIVND (reference sequence). V was pared by 1 base and J by 8 bases, with 11 bases of the junction left unmatched. The CDR3 region has the DNA TGTGCCAGTAGTATAGGACCCGGGACTAGCGCCAACCAGCAGTACTTC. This sequence encodes CASSIGPGTSANQQYF.

V is TRBV27 and J is TRBJ1-5; 7 nucleotides agree with TRBD1. CDR3 size: 15 residues. The germline CDR1 and CDR2 sequences are MNHEY and SMNVEV (reference sequence). The trim removed 6 bases at V and 1 base at J, leaving 6 bases unmatched. Written as DNA, the CDR3 is TGTGCCAGCAGCCCTACGACAGGGAGCAATCAGCCCCAGCATTTT. Protein sequence: CASSPTTGSNQPQHF.

The chain recombines TRBV25-1 with TRBJ1-1; D uncertain. Per germline, CDR1 MGHDK and CDR2 SYGVNS. This CDR3 is 15 amino acids long. V was cut by 1 base and J by 1 base, with 10 bases left in between. The DNA for the CDR3 is TGTGCCAGCAGTGAATCAACTGGAGGGAACACTGAAGCTTTCTTT. Translating it yields CASSESTGGNTEAFF.

The CDR3 here is CASSYGTGTNEKLFF. As DNA, the CDR3 is TGTGCCAGCAGCTACGGGACAGGGACAAATGAAAAACTGTTTTTT. The chain combines TRBV11-2 with TRBJ1-4; 9 bases align to TRBD1. Germline V gives CDR1 SGHAT, CDR2 FQNNGV. CDR3 size: 15 residues. V shed 4 bases, J shed 5 bases, and the junction held 5 bases outside the gene matches.

The chain combines TRBV6-1 with TRBJ1-4; TRBD1 might be the D (5 bases). The CDR3 totals 15 residues. Germline V gene sequence: CDR1 MNHNS, CDR2 SASEGT. Between the trimmed V and J ends, which lost 3 bases and 8 bases, there was a span of 16 bases. CDR3 region: CASSDISQGPEKLFF. Written as DNA, the CDR3 is TGTGCCAGCAGTGATATCTCCCAGGGCCCAGAAAAACTGTTTTTT.

The chain combines TRBV18 with TRBJ1-1; no definite D call. In germline, CDR1 is KGHSH, CDR2 LQKENI. The CDR3 consists of 13 residues. V lost 3 bases and J lost 1, with 6 bases in between. The DNA of the CDR3 is TGTGCCAGCTCACCGACACCGAACACTGAAGCTTTCTTT. Its translation is CASSPTPNTEAFF.

The chain is built from TRBV5-1 and TRBJ2-7; tentative D call: TRBD1 (5 bases). CDR1 SGHRS and CDR2 YFSETQ come from the germline V gene. Between the trimmed V and J ends, which lost 0 bases and 3 bases, there was a span of 13 bases. CDR3 length equals 15 residues. The CDR3 region is CASSLAAGKNYEQYF. The CDR3 DNA sequence: TGCGCCAGCAGCTTGGCAGCAGGGAAAAACTACGAGCAGTACTTC.

The V and J genes are TRBV4-2 and TRBJ2-7; 7 bases match TRBD1. CDR3 length: 12 amino acids. CDR1 and CDR2 (germline): LGHNA, YNFKEQ. J lost 6 bases, V lost 3 bases, and 2 bases had no gene match. The CDR3 DNA follows: TGTGCCAGCAGCCACGACAGGGCCGAGCAGTACTTC. Its protein is CASSHDRAEQYF.

V and J are TRBV9 and TRBJ2-2; D might be TRBD1 (6 bases). There are 17 residues in the CDR3. Germline CDR1 is SGDLS and CDR2 is YYNGEE. V gave up 2 bases and J gave up 7 bases, with 21 bases separating them. In DNA, the CDR3 is TGTGCCAGCAGCGTGCGACGGGACACCCTAACTGACGGGGAGCTGTTTTTT. This gives the protein CASSVRRDTLTDGELFF.

This clone showed up just a few times. The J gene is TRBJ2-7, the V gene TRBV2, with D perhaps matching TRBD2 (5 bases). The germline gives CDR1 SNHLY, CDR2 FYNNEI. With 10 bases removed from V and 3 bases from J, the gap between germline ends came to 16 bases. The CDR3 contains 13 residues. The DNA of the CDR3 is TGTGCCACCTGCCCCGACGGGAACTACGAGCAGTACTTC. Translating gives CATCPDGNYEQYF.